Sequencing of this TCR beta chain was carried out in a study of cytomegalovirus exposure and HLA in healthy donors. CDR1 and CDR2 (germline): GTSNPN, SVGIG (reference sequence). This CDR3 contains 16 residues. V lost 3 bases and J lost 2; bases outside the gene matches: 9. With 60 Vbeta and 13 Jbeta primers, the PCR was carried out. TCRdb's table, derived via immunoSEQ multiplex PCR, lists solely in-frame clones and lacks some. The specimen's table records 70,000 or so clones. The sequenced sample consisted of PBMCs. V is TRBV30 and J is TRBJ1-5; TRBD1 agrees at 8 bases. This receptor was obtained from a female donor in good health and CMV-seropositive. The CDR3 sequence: CAWRQQGVSGNQPQHF. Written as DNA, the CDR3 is TGTGCCTGGAGACAACAGGGGGTTTCGGGCAATCAGCCCCAGCATTTT.